This record concerns one T cell receptor (beta chain) sequence. The entry originates in a study of blood T cell repertoires in COVID-19. Germline CDR1 is LNHNV and CDR2 is YYDKDF (reference sequence). Trimming took 5 bases from V and 0 from J; bases not matched to a gene: 9. The CDR3 loop spans 17 amino acids. Profiling relied on immunoSEQ multiplex PCR, and the TCRdb table lists in-frame clones only, not all of them. The table lists 150,000 to 200,000 clones, approximately 87% of them singletons. The sample was peripheral blood. This clonotype was sampled from a man aged 35 to 55 with active or convalescent COVID-19. This chain joins TRBV15 and TRBJ1-5, with 8 positions matching TRBD1. The CDR3 reads CATSGTGGGYSNQPQHF. The CDR3 bases are TGTGCCACCAGCGGTACAGGGGGGGGATATAGCAATCAGCCCCAGCATTTT.